This T cell receptor beta chain was identified in a study of T cell changes during pregnancy in multiple sclerosis. The CDR3 is 15 residues long. V was trimmed by 0 bases and J by 16 bases, leaving 23 bases between them. Germline CDR1 is SGDLS and CDR2 is YYNGEE. Data came from immunoSEQ multiplex PCR; TCRdb stores just in-frame clones and leaves some out. Found here are some 60,000 clones, nearly 95% of them singletons; the top ten hold 0.85%. V and J are TRBV9 and TRBJ1-5, with a possible D match to TRBD1 (6 bases). This clonotype originated in a female donor with multiple sclerosis, enrolled in a pregnancy study. The sequenced sample was peripheral blood, obtained in the first trimester of pregnancy. The CDR3 sequence is CASSVEDSLTAGQHF. CDR3 bases: TGTGCCAGCAGCGTAGAGGACAGCCTCACCGCAGGCCAACATTTT.